This T cell receptor beta chain is drawn from a study of T cell clonotyping in hematopoietic cell transplantation. CDR1 MDHEN and CDR2 SYDVKM come from the germline V gene. V gave up 10 bases and J gave up 4 bases, with 17 bases separating them. The CDR3 has 14 amino acids. Generated by immunoSEQ multiplex PCR, the TCRdb table keeps only in-frame clones and is missing some. Of around 15,000 clones listed, about 85% were seen once; the top ten hold around 4.2%. This clonotype originated in a male patient aged 60-69 years who had an allogeneic stem cell transplant from a related donor, so the T cells may come from the graft donor. Some clones in this sample may be carry-over from other donors' samples. Sequenced material: PBMCs, taken 100 days after allogeneic stem cell transplant. This chain uses TRBV28 with TRBJ1-3; maybe TRBD1 (6 bases). The CDR3 loop is CAICTPGVGNTIYF. The CDR3 coding sequence is TGTGCCATCTGCACTCCAGGGGTAGGAAACACCATATATTTT.